The next 23 T cell receptor beta chains were all read from a single sample in a study of blood T cell repertoires in COVID-19. Clones were read by immunoSEQ multiplex PCR, and TCRdb kept only the in-frame ones, dropping some. The sample lists 150,000 to 200,000 clones, approximately 80% occurring once. What was sequenced was peripheral blood. These receptors were taken from a woman in her seventies with COVID-19, enrolled during active disease.

The chain employs TRBV5-1 and TRBJ2-7; tentative D call: TRBD1 (6 bases). Trimming left V 5 bases short and J 4 bases short, with 19 bases between. The CDR3 runs 15 residues. Germline loops: CDR1 SGHRS, CDR2 YFSETQ. The CDR3 bases are TGCGCCAGCAGGCTCGACAGGCCGACCCTATACGAGCAGTACTTC. It yields the protein CASRLDRPTLYEQYF.

The chain combines TRBV10-1 with TRBJ1-1, with D perhaps matching TRBD1 (6 bases). The germline gives CDR1 WNHNN, CDR2 SYGVQD (reference sequence). Trimming left V 5 bases short and J 5 bases short, with 12 bases between. The CDR3 is made up of 13 amino acids. CDR3 DNA: TGCGCCAGCAGTTTAACAGGGAATACTGAAGCTTTCTTT. Its protein is CASSLTGNTEAFF.

Of note for this clone: The junction does not match germline at one end; this may be a read error. The chain uses TRBV7-7 and TRBJ2-5; TRBD2 agrees at 12 bases. This CDR3 region has 14 residues. Germline CDR1 is SSHAT and CDR2 is FNYEAQ (reference sequence). The CDR3 bases are TGTGCCAGCAGCCTAGCGGGGGGGGAAAAGACCCAGTACTTC. This gives the protein CASSLAGGEKTQYF.

V gene TRBV5-4 combines with J gene TRBJ2-7; TRBD2 is a possible D gene (7 bases). CDR1 is SGHNT, CDR2 YYREEE, per germline (reference sequence). Trimming removed 3 bases at V and 0 bases at J, with 13 bases between. This CDR3 is built from 15 residues. Written as DNA, the CDR3 is TGTGCCAGCAGCTCCCCGCGGGGGCCCTCCTACGAGCAGTACTTC. It yields the protein CASSSPRGPSYEQYF.

The chain has TRBV7-6 and TRBJ2-5; 10 bases map to TRBD2. Trimming cost V 7 bases and J 5 bases; bases outside gene matches: 10. Germline CDR1 and CDR2: SGHVS and FNYEAQ. The CDR3 runs to 15 residues. CDR3 nucleotide sequence: TGTGCCAGCAACCCCCGGACTAGCGGATCGGAGACCCAGTACTTC. As protein: CASNPRTSGSETQYF. Drawing the rest from reference TRBV7-6 and TRBJ2-5, the complete variable domain is GAGVSQSPRYKVTKRGQDVALRCDPISGHVSLYWYRQALGQGPEFLTYFNYEAQQDKSGLPNDRFSAERPEGSISTLTIQRTEQRDSAMYRCASNPRTSGSETQYFGPGTRLLVL.

CDR3 region: CASSPRTGGGYNEQFF. The CDR3 DNA reads as TGTGCCAGCAGTCCACGGACAGGGGGCGGATACAATGAGCAGTTCTTC. The chain has TRBV28 and TRBJ2-1; 11 bases are a match to TRBD1. There are 16 residues in the CDR3. V lost 5 bases, J lost 4 bases, and 7 bases stayed unmatched. In germline, CDR1 is MDHEN, CDR2 SYDVKM.

This chain joins TRBV11-2 and TRBJ2-4, with 8 bases matching TRBD1. The CDR3 has 14 residues. The germline V gene has CDR1 SGHAT and CDR2 FQNNGV. With 5 bases clipped from V and 7 bases from J, the junction kept 7 bases outside the gene matches. CDR3 DNA: TGTGCCAGCAGCACGCGAGACAGGGGTAACATTCAGTACTTC. The encoded protein is CASSTRDRGNIQYF.

This chain uses TRBV5-1 with TRBJ2-3; D gene ambiguous. The V end lost 0 bases, the J end lost 0 bases, and 8 bases lay between the germline ends. This CDR3 region has 15 residues. Germline V CDR1 and CDR2: SGHRS, YFSETQ. The CDR3 reads CASSLGRISTDTQYF. DNA of the CDR3: TGCGCCAGCAGCTTGGGGCGGATAAGCACAGATACGCAGTATTTT.

The V call is TRBV7-2, the J call TRBJ2-7; TRBD2 matches 8 bases. This CDR3 comprises 15 residues. CDR1 is SGHTA and CDR2 is FQGNSA in the germline V gene. The trim removed 4 bases at V and 0 bases at J, leaving 5 bases unmatched. The CDR3 loop reads CASSSGLESSYEQYF. The CDR3 nucleotides read TGTGCCAGCAGCTCGGGACTAGAGAGCTCCTACGAGCAGTACTTC. The full variable domain, its missing parts supplied by reference TRBV7-2 and TRBJ2-7, is GAGVSQSPSNKVTEKGKDVELRCDPISGHTALYWYRQSLGQGLEFLIYFQGNSAPDKSGLPSDRFSAERTGGSVSTLTIQRTQQEDSAVYLCASSSGLESSYEQYFGPGTRLTVT.

The rearrangement links TRBV28 to TRBJ2-1, with D possibly being TRBD1 (5 bases). CDR1 is MDHEN, CDR2 SYDVKM, per germline. The CDR3 length is 15 residues. V was shortened by 1 base and J by 4 bases, with 11 bases between the two germline ends. The CDR3 region is CASSLFRGKYNEQFF. As DNA, the CDR3 is TGTGCCAGCAGTTTATTTAGGGGTAAATACAATGAGCAGTTCTTC. Using reference TRBV28 and TRBJ2-1 for the parts outside the CDR3, the full variable domain is DVKVTQSSRYLVKRTGEKVFLECVQDMDHENMFWYRQDPGLGLRLIYFSYDVKMKEKGDIPEGYSVSREKKERFSLILESASTNQTSMYLCASSLFRGKYNEQFFGPGTRLTVL.

The J gene is TRBJ2-3, the V gene TRBV10-3; a possible D gene is TRBD2 (6 bases). The length of the CDR3 is 15 residues. Germline V CDR1 and CDR2: ENHRY, SYGVKD. The germline V and J ends were trimmed by 10 bases and 2 bases, with 19 bases remaining between them. CDR3 sequence: CATNSPGATTDTQYF. The CDR3 DNA follows: TGTGCCACCAACTCCCCGGGAGCCACCACAGATACGCAGTATTTT.

The chain joins TRBV14 to TRBJ2-3; possible D gene TRBD2, 6 bases. The ends were cut back, 4 bases at V and 2 bases at J, with 19 bases in the middle. The CDR3 totals 17 residues. Germline V gene lookup returns CDR1 SGHDN and CDR2 FVKESK. CDR3 DNA sequence: TGTGCCAGCAGCCGTTTTAAGGGACTCCTTAACACAGATACGCAGTATTTT. Encoded protein: CASSRFKGLLNTDTQYF.

V gene TRBV6-4 combines with J gene TRBJ2-7, with TRBD1 as a possible D gene (5 bases). The CDR3 covers 16 residues. Deletions cut 0 bases from V and 4 bases from J, with 16 bases between. Germline-derived CDR1 and CDR2 are MRHNA and SNTAGT. The CDR3 sequence: CASSDSQALDRYEQYV. The CDR3 nucleotides read TGTGCCAGCAGTGACTCACAGGCCCTGGACCGATACGAGCAGTACGTC.

The CDR3, as DNA: TGTGCCAGCAGCTTGGAGGGAGGCCTGGGGGTCAATGAGCAGTTCTTC. Protein: CASSLEGGLGVNEQFF. This chain joins TRBV5-6 and TRBJ2-1; maybe TRBD2 (6 bases). The CDR3 is 16 amino acids. V lost 0 bases to trimming and J lost 6 bases, with 16 bases between them. Per the germline V gene, CDR1 is SGHDT and CDR2 is YYEEEE.

The rearrangement uses TRBV9 and TRBJ2-2; TRBD2 agrees at 8 bases. Looked up from germline, CDR1 is SGDLS and CDR2 is YYNGEE. CDR3 length: 18 residues. The ends lost 3 bases at V and 0 bases at J; junction bases unmatched: 10. CDR3 nucleotide sequence: TGTGCCAGCAGCGGCGGGGGGAGGGTGGCCCCGAACACCGGGGAGCTGTTTTTT. Protein product: CASSGGGRVAPNTGELFF.

The V and J genes are TRBV12-3 or TRBV12-4 and TRBJ1-3; possibly TRBD1 for D (6 bases). V was pared by 5 bases and J by 10 bases, with 15 bases between. The CDR3 runs to 13 residues. The chain's CDR3 is CASSLNGGATIYF. The CDR3, as DNA: TGTGCCAGCAGTCTCAATGGGGGGGCGACCATATATTTT.

The chain combines TRBV6-5 with TRBJ2-7; D ambiguous. The germline CDR1 and CDR2 sequences are MNHEY and SVGAGI. The CDR3 is 12 amino acids. V was clipped by 7 bases and J by 3 bases, with 10 bases between them. The CDR3 nucleotides are TGTGCCAGCATCTTCCCTAACTACGAGCAGTACGTC. This codes for CASIFPNYEQYV.

The chain has TRBV10-3 and TRBJ1-5; 7 bases match TRBD1. Germline assignment: CDR1 ENHRY and CDR2 SYGVKD. V was pared by 3 bases and J by 7 bases, with 6 bases of the junction left unmatched. The length of the CDR3 is 14 residues. CDR3 nucleotide sequence: TGTGCCATCAGTGACCGACAGGGCGGACAGCCCCAGCATTTT. Translation: CAISDRQGGQPQHF.

This clone was observed a handful of times. The rearrangement uses TRBV29-1 and TRBJ2-5; weak D call: TRBD2 (6 bases). The germline V gene encodes CDR1 SQVTM and CDR2 ANQGSEA. V was pared by 7 bases and J by 6 bases, with 18 bases between. The CDR3 runs to 13 residues. The CDR3 bases are TGCAGCGGACGGGACTCAAGGAGTCAGACCCAGTACTTC. It encodes CSGRDSRSQTQYF.

The chain employs TRBV3-1 (or the pseudogene TRBV3-2) and TRBJ2-3, with 12 nucleotides matching TRBD2. Trimming removed 4 bases from V and 3 bases from J; junction bases left unmatched: 5. This CDR3 contains 16 residues. Germline CDR1 reads LGHDT; CDR2 reads YNNKEL (reference sequence). CDR3 in amino acids: CASSLSGLAGTDTQYF. In DNA form, the CDR3 reads TGTGCCAGCAGCCTTTCCGGACTAGCGGGAACAGATACGCAGTATTTT.

This clone was seen only a few times. The chain employs TRBV7-3 and TRBJ2-3; D uncertain. V was trimmed by 2 bases and J by 2 bases, leaving 8 bases between them. Germline V gene data show CDR1 as SGHTA and CDR2 as FQGTGA. This CDR3 region has 14 residues. The CDR3 is CASSLAYPTDTQYF. The CDR3 DNA reads TGTGCCAGCAGCTTAGCCTACCCCACAGATACGCAGTATTTT.

The chain couples TRBV2 to TRBJ2-7, with a possible D match to TRBD1 (6 bases). V lost 6 bases to trimming and J lost 3 bases, with 12 bases between them. Germline lookup yields CDR1 SNHLY and CDR2 FYNNEI. This CDR3 region has 13 residues. In DNA, the CDR3 is TGTGCCAGCAGGTACAGGGAACGCTACGAGCAGTACGTC. It encodes CASRYRERYEQYV.

The V and J genes are TRBV28 and TRBJ2-7; a possible D gene is TRBD2 (6 bases). The CDR3 extends over 12 amino acids. CDR1 is MDHEN, CDR2 SYDVKM, per germline. The V end was cut by 2 bases, the J end by 6 bases, with 8 bases between. This CDR3 reads CASSLGGVEQYV. DNA for the CDR3: TGTGCCAGCAGTTTAGGCGGGGTCGAGCAGTACGTC.